The count of the clone carrying this T cell receptor beta chain is one. This record belongs to a study of shared clonotypes between healthy human individuals. Turning to the study itself: Three men and a couple of women, aged 18 to 49, were donors. Used for every donor were three CD4 naive, three CD4 memory, two CD8 naive and one CD8 memory plate.

Both subsets, CD45RA+ naive and CD45RA-negative memory, were split from the CD4+ cells. The CDR3 sequence is 12 residues long. Per the germline V gene, CDR1 is SGHVS and CDR2 is FQNEAQ. The V gene lost 8 bases and the J gene lost 8 bases, with 15 bases spanning the gap. Execution of the assay was at deep level. Only in-frame clones appear in the TCRdb table, and some are missing; sequencing was by immunoSEQ multiplex PCR. Here the sample spans some 2 million clones, about 95% being singletons. This receptor was taken from a man between 18 and 29 years old in good health. Sequenced sample: naive CD4+ T cells sorted from blood. Subset described: CD45RA+ positively selected. This chain uses TRBV7-8 with TRBJ1-2, with D unclear. The DNA of the CDR3 is TGTGCCAGCGTGGCAGCCGAAGCGGGCTACACCTTC. As protein: CASVAAEAGYTF. Filled out from reference TRBV7-8 and TRBJ1-2, the complete variable domain reads GAGVSQSPRYKVAKRGQDVALRCDPISGHVSLFWYQQALGQGPEFLTYFQNEAQLDKSGLPSDRFFAERPEGSVSTLKIQRTQQEDSAVYLCASVAAEAGYTFGSGTRLTVV.